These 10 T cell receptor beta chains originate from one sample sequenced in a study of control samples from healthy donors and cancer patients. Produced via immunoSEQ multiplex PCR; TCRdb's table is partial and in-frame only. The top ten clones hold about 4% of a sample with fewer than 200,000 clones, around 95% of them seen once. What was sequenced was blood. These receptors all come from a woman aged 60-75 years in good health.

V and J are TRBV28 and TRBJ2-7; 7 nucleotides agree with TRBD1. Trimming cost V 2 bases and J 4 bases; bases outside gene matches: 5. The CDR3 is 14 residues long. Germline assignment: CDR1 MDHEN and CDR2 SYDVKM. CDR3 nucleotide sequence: TGTGCCAGCAGTTTAGGGGACAGTAGATACGAGCAGTACTTC. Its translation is CASSLGDSRYEQYF.

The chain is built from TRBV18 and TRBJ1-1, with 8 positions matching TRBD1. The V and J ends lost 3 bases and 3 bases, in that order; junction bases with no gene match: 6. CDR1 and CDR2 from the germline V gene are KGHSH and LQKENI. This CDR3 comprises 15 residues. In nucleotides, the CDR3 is TGTGCCAGCTCACCGACAGGGGTAGACGACACTGAAGCTTTCTTT. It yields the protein CASSPTGVDDTEAFF.

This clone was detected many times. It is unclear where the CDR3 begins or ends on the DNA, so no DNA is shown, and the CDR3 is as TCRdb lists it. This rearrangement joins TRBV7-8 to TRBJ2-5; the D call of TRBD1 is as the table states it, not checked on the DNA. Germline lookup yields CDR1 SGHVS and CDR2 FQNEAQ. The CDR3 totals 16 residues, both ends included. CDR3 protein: CASSFGPGQGRSAQYF.

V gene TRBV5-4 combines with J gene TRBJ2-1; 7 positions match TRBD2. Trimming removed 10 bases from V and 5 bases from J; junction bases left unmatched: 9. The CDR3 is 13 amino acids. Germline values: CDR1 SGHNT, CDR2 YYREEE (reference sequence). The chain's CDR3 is CASISGKNNEQFF. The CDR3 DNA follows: TGTGCCTCTATCAGCGGGAAAAACAATGAGCAGTTCTTC.

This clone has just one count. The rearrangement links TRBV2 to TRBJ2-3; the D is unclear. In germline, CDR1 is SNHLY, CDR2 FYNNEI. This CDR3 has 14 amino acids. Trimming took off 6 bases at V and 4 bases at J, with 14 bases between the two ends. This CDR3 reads CASRNPSNADTQYF. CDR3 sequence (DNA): TGTGCCAGCAGGAACCCGAGTAACGCAGATACGCAGTATTTT.

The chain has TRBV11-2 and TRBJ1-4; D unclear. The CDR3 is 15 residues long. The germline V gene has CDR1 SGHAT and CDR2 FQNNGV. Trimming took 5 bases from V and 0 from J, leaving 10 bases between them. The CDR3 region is CASSTDGATNEKLFF. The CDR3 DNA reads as TGTGCCAGCAGCACAGACGGCGCAACTAATGAAAAACTGTTTTTT.

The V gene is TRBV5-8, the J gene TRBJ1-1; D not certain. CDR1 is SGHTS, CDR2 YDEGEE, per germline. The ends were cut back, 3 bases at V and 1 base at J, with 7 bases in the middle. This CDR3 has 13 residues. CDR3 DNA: TGTGCCAGCAGCTCGCCCCCGAACACTGAAGCTTTCTTT. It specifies CASSSPPNTEAFF.

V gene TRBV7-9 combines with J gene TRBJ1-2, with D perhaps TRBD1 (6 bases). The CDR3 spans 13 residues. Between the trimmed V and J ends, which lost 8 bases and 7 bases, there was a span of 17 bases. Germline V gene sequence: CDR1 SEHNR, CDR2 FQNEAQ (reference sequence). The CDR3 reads CASSTGSFGGYTF. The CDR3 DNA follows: TGTGCCAGCTCTACAGGGAGTTTTGGTGGCTACACCTTC.

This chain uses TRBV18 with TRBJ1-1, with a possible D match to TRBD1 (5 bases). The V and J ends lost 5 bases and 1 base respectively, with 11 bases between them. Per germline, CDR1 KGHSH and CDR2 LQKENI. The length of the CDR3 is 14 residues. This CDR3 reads CASSEQERNTEAFF. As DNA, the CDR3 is TGTGCCAGCTCAGAACAGGAAAGGAACACTGAAGCTTTCTTT.

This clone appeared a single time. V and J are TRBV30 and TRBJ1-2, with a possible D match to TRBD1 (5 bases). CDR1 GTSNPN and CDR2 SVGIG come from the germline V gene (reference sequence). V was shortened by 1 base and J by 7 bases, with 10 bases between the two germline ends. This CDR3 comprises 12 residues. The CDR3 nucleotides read TGTGCCTGGAGTGGACAGAGAGGTGGCTACACCTTC. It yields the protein CAWSGQRGGYTF.